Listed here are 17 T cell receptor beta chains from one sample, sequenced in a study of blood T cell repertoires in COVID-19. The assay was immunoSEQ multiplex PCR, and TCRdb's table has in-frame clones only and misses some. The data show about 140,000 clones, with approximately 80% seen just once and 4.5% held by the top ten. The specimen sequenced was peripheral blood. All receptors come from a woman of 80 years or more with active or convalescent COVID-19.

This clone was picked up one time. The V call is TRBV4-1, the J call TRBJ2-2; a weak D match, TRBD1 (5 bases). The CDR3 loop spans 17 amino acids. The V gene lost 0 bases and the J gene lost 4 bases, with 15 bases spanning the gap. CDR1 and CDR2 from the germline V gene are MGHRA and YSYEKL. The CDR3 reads CASSQEGSRVGTGELFF. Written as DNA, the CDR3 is TGCGCCAGCAGCCAAGAGGGAAGCAGGGTCGGCACCGGGGAGCTGTTTTTT.

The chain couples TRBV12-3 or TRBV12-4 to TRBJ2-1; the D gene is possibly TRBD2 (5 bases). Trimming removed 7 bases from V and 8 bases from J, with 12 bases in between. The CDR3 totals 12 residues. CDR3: CASNSGLDEQFF. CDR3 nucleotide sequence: TGTGCCAGCAATTCCGGACTGGATGAGCAGTTCTTC.

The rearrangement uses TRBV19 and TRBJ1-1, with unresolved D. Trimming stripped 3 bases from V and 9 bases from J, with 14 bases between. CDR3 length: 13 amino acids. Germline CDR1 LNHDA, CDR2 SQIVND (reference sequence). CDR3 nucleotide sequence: TGTGCCAGTAGTATGGCCCCTACAGTAAAAGCTTTCTTT. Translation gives CASSMAPTVKAFF.

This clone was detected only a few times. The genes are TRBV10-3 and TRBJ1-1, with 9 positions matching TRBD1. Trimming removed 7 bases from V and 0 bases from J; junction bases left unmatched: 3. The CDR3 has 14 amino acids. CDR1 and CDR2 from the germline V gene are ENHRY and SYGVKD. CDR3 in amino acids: CAIKDRGMNTEAFF. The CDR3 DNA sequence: TGTGCCATCAAAGACAGGGGGATGAACACTGAAGCTTTCTTT.

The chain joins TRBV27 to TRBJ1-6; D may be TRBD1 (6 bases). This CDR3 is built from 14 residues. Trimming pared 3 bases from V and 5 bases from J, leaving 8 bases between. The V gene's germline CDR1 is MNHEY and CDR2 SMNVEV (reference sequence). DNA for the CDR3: TGTGCCAGCAGTTTTAGGGGGAATAATTCACCCCTCCACTTT. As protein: CASSFRGNNSPLHF.

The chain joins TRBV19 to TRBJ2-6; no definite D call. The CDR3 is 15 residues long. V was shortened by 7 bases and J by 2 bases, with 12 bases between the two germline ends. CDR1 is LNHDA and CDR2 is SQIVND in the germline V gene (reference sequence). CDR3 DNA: TGTGCCAGTATCCCCAGGATGACTGGGGCCAACGTCCTGACTTTC. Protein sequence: CASIPRMTGANVLTF.

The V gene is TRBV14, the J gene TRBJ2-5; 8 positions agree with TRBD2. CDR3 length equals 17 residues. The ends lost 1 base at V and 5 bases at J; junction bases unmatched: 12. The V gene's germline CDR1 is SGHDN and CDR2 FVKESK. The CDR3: CASSQAGRGISVETQYF. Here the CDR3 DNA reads TGTGCCAGCAGCCAAGCCGGGAGGGGCATTAGCGTTGAGACCCAGTACTTC.

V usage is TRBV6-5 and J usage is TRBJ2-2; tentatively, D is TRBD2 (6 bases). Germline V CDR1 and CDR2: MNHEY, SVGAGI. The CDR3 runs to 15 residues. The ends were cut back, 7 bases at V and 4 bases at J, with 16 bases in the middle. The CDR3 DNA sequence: TGTGCCAGCATCCCCTCTCCCGGGAGCACCGGGGAGCTGTTTTTT. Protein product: CASIPSPGSTGELFF.

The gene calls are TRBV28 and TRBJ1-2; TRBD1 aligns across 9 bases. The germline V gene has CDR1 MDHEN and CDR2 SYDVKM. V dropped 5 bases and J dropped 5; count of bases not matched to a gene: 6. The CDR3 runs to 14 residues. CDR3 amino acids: CASSAGQGPYGYTF. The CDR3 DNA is TGTGCCAGCAGTGCGGGACAGGGCCCGTATGGCTACACCTTC.

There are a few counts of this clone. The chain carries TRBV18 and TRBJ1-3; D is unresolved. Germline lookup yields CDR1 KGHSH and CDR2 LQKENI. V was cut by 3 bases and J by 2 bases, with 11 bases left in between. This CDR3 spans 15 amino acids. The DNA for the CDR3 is TGTGCCAGCTCACCGGAGGGAGTGACTGGAAACACCATATATTTT. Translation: CASSPEGVTGNTIYF.

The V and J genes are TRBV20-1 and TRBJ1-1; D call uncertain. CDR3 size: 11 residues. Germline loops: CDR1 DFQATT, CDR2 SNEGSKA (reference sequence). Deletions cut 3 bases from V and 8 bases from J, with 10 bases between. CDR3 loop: CSASWAPEAFF. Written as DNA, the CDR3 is TGCAGTGCTAGTTGGGCACCCGAAGCTTTCTTT.

CDR3 nucleotides: TGCAGTGCTAGTCCACATACAGGACCGATTGGCTACACCTTC. It translates to CSASPHTGPIGYTF. The chain uses TRBV20-1 and TRBJ1-2, with D perhaps TRBD1 (5 bases). V lost 3 bases and J lost 7, with 18 bases in between. This CDR3 contains 14 residues. Germline loops: CDR1 DFQATT, CDR2 SNEGSKA (reference sequence).

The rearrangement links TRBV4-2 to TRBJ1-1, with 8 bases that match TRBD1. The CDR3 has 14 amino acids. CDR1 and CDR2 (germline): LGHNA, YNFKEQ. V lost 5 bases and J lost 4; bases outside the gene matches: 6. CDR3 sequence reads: CASSTHRGGTEAFF. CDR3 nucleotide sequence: TGTGCCAGCAGCACACACAGGGGGGGCACTGAAGCTTTCTTT.

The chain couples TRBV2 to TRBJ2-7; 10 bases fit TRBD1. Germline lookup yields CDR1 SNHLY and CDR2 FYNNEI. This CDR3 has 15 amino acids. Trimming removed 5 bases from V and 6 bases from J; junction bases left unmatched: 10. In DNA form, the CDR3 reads TGTGCCAGCAGTCCCACAGGGACAGGGGTTGGCGAGCAGTACTTC. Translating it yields CASSPTGTGVGEQYF.

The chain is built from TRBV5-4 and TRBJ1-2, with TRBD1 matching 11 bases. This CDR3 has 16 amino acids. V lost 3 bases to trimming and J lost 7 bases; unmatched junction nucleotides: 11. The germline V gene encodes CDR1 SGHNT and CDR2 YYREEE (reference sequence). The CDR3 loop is CASSWGGDRGIGGYTF. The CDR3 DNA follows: TGTGCCAGCAGCTGGGGCGGGGACAGGGGGATCGGTGGCTACACCTTC. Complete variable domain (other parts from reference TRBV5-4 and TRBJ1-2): ETGVTQSPTHLIKTRGQQVTLRCSSQSGHNTVSWYQQALGQGPQFIFQYYREEENGRGNFPPRFSGLQFPNYSSELNVNALELDDSALYLCASSWGGDRGIGGYTFGSGTRLTVV.

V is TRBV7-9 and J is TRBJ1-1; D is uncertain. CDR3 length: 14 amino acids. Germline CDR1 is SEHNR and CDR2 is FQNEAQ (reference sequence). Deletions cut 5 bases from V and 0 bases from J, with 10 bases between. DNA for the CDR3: TGTGCCAGCAGCCAGCAGCAGGTGAACACTGAAGCTTTCTTT. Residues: CASSQQQVNTEAFF.

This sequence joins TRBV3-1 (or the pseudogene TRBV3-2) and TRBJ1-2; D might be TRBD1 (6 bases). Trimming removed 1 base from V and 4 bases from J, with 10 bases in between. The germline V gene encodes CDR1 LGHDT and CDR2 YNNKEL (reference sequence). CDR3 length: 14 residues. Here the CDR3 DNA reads TGTGCCAGCAGCCAAGCTCAACAGGGCTATGGCTACACCTTC. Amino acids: CASSQAQQGYGYTF.